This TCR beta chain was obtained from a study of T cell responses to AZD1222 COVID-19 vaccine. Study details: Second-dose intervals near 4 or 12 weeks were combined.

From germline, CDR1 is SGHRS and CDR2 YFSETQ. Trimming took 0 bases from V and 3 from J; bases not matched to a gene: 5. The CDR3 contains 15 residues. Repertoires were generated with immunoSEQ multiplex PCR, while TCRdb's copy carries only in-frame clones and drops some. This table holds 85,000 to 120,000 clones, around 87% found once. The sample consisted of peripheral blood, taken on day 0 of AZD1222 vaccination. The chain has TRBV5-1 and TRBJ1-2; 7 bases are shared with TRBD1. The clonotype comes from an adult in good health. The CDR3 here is CASSLARDRDYGYTF. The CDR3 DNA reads TGCGCCAGCAGCTTGGCCCGGGACAGAGACTATGGCTACACCTTC. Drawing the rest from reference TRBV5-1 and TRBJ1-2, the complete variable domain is KAGVTQTPRYLIKTRGQQVTLSCSPISGHRSVSWYQQTPGQGLQFLFEYFSETQRNKGNFPGRFSGRQFSNSRSEMNVSTLELGDSALYLCASSLARDRDYGYTFGSGTRLTVV.